Below, one TCR beta chain is given with its context. Which antigen it targets is not known. Base quality data are lacking; no much larger clone is found one base away. Interpreted using the paper, the time point label stands for: about 28 days (+/-7) after the second vaccine dose. AZD1222 recipients with second doses at about 4 weeks or about 12 weeks were pooled, because spike-specific TCR depth and breadth did not differ between schedules. Vaccinee samples were obtained from the UK trials COV001 and COV002, which included a single-blind randomized controlled phase 2/3 trial of AZD1222 (ChAdOx1 nCoV-19) in healthy adults. Trial participant PBMC samples were collected at day 0 and day 28 after the second dose for TCRbeta chain sequencing. The data stem from a study of T cell responses to AZD1222 COVID-19 vaccine (dated by TCRdb to the early 2020s). Notes on the research overall: A total of 233 trial participants underwent TCR sequencing, of whom about 200 received two doses of AZD1222 and about 26 received two doses of the MenACWY control vaccine. Trial participants were enrolled by age into subgroups of 18-55, 56-69 and 70-plus years, and roughly 150, 30 and 60 TCR-sequenced participants, respectively, were included in these subgroups.

Beyond this particular receptor, the publication reports: Because no day 14 peak-response samples were available, the repertoires could be characterized only after the peak T cell response. Reportedly, close to half of the unique spike-specific TCRs recognized epitopes lying outside the regions that are mutated in the B.1.351 and B.1.1.7 variants. After two AZD1222 doses, both the breadth and the depth of spike-specific TCRs were significantly higher than at day 0 and than in MenACWY recipients. CD4 TCRs associated with the vaccine covered the entire spike protein, and the dominant responses were in regions 160-218 and 743-854. Most participants were white British and females outnumbered males, and the authors suggested that clonal diversity may have been underestimated. In the small 56-69-year group, the increase in depth fell short of significance, most likely because of low power. Conclusions about previously exposed vaccinees were limited because only a handful of AZD1222 recipients were SARS-CoV-2 seropositive at baseline.

The CDR3 regions of human TCRbeta chains were analyzed by immunosequencing. Turning to the authors' computational methods: TCRs in the repertoires were compared against a reference library of SARS-CoV-2-specific TCRs that had been generated with the MIRA antigen-specificity platform. Breadth meant the fraction of unique TCRs that were SARS-CoV-2-associated, whereas depth meant the fraction of total T cells that were SARS-CoV-2-associated. Using the MIRA data, each spike-specific TCR was assigned both to the spike region to which the TCR was reactive and to a CD4 or CD8 class. Log10-transformed breadth and depth values were compared by one-way ANOVA with Sidak's multiple comparisons tests. What TCRdb holds here is the immuneACCESS table cut down to in-frame rearrangements. Part of the clones is not present; checked against another copy, under half of the missing clones reflect an unresolved V gene, and the others are unexplained. V and J calls and clone size are copied from that table; D and trimming were computed from the DNA. The sample contains 85,000 to 100,000 clones, around nine tenths of them found a single time. Less than 5% of the sample comes from the top ten.

The trim is 5 bases for V and 5 bases for J, with a gap of 15 bases between the germline ends. Sequences SQVTM (CDR1) and ANQGSEA (CDR2) are obtained from the germline V gene. The cysteine opens and the phenylalanine closes a CDR3 of 13 amino acids. Of the read, only the CDR3 DNA is kept; its 39 bases are in frame from base 1. This TCR derives from an adult who received the AZD1222 COVID-19 vaccine. The rearrangement combines TRBV29-1 with TRBJ1-2; no D gene call is confident. Sample: peripheral blood, taken 28 days after the second AZD1222 dose. CDR3 loop: CSVKVADRYGYTF. In nucleotides, the sequence is TGCAGCGTTAAGGTGGCGGACCGGTATGGCTACACCTTC.